This entry concerns a single T cell receptor (beta chain). This CDR3 is 14 amino acids long. Per germline, CDR1 DFQATT and CDR2 SNEGSKA (reference sequence). Trimming at V came to 6 bases and at J to 0 bases, leaving 6 bases not matched to a gene. The data derive from a study of blood T cells in healthy people across ages. It was with a sample-barcoded 5' primer and a J-beta primer mix that a second PCR of about 6 to 12 cycles was run. Via MiXCR, TCRdb re-called the 5' RACE reads, giving one row per CDR3 protein. There are 1.5 million to 1.8 million distinct CDR3 sequences in the sample; roughly 43% occur only once, and approximately 4% lies in the top ten.

This rearrangement joins TRBV20-1 to TRBJ2-3; 7 bases map to TRBD1. The material sequenced was blood. This clonotype originated in a woman between 18 and 29 years old in good health. The CDR3 protein is CSATDRASTDTQYF. Written as DNA, the CDR3 is TGCAGTGCCACTGACAGGGCTAGCACAGATACGCAGTATTTT.